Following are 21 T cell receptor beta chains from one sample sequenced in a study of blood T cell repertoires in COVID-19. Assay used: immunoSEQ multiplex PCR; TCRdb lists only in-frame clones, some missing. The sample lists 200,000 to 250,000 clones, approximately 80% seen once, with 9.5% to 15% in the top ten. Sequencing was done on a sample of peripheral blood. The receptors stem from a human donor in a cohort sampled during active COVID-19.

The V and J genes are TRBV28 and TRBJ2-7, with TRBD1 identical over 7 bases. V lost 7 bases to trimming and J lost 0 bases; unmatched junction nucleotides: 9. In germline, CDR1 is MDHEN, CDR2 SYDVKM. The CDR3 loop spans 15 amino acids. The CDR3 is CASTEPGQSSYEQYF. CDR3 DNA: TGTGCCAGCACTGAACCGGGACAGAGCTCCTACGAGCAGTACTTC.

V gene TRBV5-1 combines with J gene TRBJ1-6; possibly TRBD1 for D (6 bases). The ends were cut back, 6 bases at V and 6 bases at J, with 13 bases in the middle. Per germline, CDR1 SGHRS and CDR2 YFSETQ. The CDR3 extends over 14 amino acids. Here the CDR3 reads CASTPGGSNSPLHF. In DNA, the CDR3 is TGCGCCAGCACCCCGGGGGGCAGTAATTCACCCCTCCACTTT.

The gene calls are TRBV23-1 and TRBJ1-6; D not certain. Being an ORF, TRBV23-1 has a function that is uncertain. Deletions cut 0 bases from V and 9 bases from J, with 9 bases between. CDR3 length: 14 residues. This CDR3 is CASSQSEARSPLHF. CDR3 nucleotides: TGCGCCAGCAGTCAATCGGAGGCTCGTTCACCCCTCCACTTT.

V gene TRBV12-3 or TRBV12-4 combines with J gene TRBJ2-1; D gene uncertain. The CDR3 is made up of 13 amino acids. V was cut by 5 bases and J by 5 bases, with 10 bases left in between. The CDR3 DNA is TGTGCCAGCAGTCGGTCCCGGGACAATGAGCAGTTCTTC. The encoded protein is CASSRSRDNEQFF.

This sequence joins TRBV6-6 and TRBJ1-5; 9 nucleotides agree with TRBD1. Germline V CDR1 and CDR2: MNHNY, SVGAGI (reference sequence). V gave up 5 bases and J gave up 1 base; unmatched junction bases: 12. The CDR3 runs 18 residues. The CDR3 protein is CASSRSGTGSLSNQPQHF. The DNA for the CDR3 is TGTGCCAGCAGTAGATCCGGGACAGGGTCTTTAAGCAATCAGCCCCAGCATTTT.

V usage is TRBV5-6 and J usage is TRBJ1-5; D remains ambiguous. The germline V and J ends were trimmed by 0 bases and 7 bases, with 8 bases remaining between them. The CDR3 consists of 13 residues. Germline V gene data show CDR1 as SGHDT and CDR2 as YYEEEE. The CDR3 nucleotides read TGTGCCAGCAGCTTGGTACAGTCCCAGCCCCAGCATTTT. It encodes CASSLVQSQPQHF.

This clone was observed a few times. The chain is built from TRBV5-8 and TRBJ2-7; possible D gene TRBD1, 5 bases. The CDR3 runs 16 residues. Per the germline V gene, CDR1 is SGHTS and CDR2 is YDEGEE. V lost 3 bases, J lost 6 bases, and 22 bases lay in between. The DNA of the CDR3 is TGTGCCAGCAGCTCTCTCGGACACCCGGTCGCCGGCGAGCAGTACTTC. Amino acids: CASSSLGHPVAGEQYF.

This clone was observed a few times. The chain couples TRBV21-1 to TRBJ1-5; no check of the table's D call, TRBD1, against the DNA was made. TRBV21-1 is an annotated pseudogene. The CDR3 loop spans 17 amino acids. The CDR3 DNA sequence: TGTGCCAGCAGCCCTGGGGCGTGCAATGCCTCTCGGGAGCCCCAGCATTTT. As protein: CASSPGACNASREPQHF.

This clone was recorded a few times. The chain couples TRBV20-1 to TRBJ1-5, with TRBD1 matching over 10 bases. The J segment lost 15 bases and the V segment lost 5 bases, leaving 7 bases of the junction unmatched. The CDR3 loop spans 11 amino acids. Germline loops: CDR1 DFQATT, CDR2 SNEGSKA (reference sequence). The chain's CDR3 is CSASGQGPRHF. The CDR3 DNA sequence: TGCAGTGCTTCGGGACAGGGGCCTCGGCATTTT.

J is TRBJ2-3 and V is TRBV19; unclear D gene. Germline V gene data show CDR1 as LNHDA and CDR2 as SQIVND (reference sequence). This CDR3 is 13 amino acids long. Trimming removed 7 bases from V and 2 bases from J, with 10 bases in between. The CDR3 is CASIPPYTDTQYF. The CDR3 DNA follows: TGTGCCAGTATCCCCCCTTACACAGATACGCAGTATTTT. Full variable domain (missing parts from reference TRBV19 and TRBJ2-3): DGGITQSPKYLFRKEGQNVTLSCEQNLNHDAMYWYRQDPGQGLRLIYYSQIVNDFQKGDIAEGYSVSREKKESFPLTVTSAQKNPTAFYLCASIPPYTDTQYFGPGTRLTVL.

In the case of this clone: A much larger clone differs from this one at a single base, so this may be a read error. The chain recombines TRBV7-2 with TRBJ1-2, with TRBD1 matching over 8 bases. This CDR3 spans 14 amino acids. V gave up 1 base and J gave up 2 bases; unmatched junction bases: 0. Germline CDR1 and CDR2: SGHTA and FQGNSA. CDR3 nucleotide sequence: TGTGCCAGCAGCTTAGGGACAGGGAACTATGGCTACACCTTC. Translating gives CASSLGTGNYGYTF.

The CDR3 nucleotides read TGTGCCAGCAGCTTAGGGAGTCTAGCGGGAGACGGGGATGAGCAGTTCTTC. Residues: CASSLGSLAGDGDEQFF. The gene calls are TRBV7-9 and TRBJ2-1; 10 nucleotides match TRBD2. The germline V gene has CDR1 SEHNR and CDR2 FQNEAQ (reference sequence). The V gene end was trimmed by 1 base and the J gene end by 8 bases; junction bases not matched to a gene: 11. The CDR3 extends over 17 amino acids.

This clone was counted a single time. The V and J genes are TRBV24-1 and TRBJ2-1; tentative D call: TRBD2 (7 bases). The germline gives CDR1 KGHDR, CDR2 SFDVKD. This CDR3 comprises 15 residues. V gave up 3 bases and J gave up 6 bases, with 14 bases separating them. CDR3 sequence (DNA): TGTGCCACCAGTGATCCCGGACTAGGGGGCAATGAGCAGTTCTTC. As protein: CATSDPGLGGNEQFF.

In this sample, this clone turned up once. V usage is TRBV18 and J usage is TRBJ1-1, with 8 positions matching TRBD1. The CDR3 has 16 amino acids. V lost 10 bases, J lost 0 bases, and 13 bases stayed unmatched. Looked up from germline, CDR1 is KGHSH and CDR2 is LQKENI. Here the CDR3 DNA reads TGTGCCACCTCCGGGACAGGTGGGGCCATGAACACTGAAGCTTTCTTT. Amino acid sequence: CATSGTGGAMNTEAFF.

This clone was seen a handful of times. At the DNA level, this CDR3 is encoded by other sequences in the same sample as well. CDR3 in amino acids: CASSYSPTGSSYEQYF. CDR3 bases: TGTGCCAGCAGTTACTCCCCTACCGGTAGCTCCTACGAGCAGTACTTC. The chain carries TRBV6-2 or TRBV6-3 and TRBJ2-7; D gene uncertain. The CDR3 has 16 residues. Trimming shortened V by 0 bases and J by 0 bases, and 12 bases separated the two germline ends. Per the germline V gene, CDR1 is MNHEY and CDR2 is SVGEGT.

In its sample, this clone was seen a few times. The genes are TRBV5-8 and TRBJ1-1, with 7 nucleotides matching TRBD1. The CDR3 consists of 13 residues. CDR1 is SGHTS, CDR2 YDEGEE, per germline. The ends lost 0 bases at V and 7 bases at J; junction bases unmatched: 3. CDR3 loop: CASSLVTGDEAFF. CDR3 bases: TGTGCCAGCAGCTTGGTCACAGGGGATGAAGCTTTCTTT.

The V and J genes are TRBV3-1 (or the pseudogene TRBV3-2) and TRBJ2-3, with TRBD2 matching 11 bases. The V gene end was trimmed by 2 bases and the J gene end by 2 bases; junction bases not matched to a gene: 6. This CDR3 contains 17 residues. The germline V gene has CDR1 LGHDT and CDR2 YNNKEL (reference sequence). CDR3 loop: CASSQMGLAENTDTQYF. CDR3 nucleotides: TGTGCCAGCAGCCAAATGGGACTAGCGGAGAACACAGATACGCAGTATTTT.

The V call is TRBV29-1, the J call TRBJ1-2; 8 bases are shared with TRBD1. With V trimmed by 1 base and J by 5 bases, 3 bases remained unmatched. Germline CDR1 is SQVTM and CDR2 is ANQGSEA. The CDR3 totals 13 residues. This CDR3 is CSVEVGQEYGYTF. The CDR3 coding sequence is TGCAGCGTTGAAGTGGGACAGGAGTATGGCTACACCTTC.

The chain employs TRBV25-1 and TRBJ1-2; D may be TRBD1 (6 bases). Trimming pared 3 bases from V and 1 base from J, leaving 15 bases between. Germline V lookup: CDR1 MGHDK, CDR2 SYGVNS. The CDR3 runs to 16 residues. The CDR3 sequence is CASSDPGDPLNYGYTF. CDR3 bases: TGTGCCAGCAGTGACCCAGGGGACCCCCTTAACTATGGCTACACCTTC.

CDR3 in amino acids: CAISEMGDSSTDTQYF. CDR3 nucleotides: TGTGCCATCAGTGAGATGGGGGACTCTAGCACAGATACGCAGTATTTT. The chain has TRBV10-3 and TRBJ2-3, with D perhaps matching TRBD2 (6 bases). Germline V gives CDR1 ENHRY, CDR2 SYGVKD. Trimming pared 2 bases from V and 0 bases from J, leaving 12 bases between. The CDR3 spans 16 residues.

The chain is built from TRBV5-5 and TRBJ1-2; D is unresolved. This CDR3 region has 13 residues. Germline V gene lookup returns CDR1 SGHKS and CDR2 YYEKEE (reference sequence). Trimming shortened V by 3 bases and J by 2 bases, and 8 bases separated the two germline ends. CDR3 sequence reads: CASSSAGNYGYTF. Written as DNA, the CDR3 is TGTGCCAGCAGCTCCGCGGGGAACTATGGCTACACCTTC.